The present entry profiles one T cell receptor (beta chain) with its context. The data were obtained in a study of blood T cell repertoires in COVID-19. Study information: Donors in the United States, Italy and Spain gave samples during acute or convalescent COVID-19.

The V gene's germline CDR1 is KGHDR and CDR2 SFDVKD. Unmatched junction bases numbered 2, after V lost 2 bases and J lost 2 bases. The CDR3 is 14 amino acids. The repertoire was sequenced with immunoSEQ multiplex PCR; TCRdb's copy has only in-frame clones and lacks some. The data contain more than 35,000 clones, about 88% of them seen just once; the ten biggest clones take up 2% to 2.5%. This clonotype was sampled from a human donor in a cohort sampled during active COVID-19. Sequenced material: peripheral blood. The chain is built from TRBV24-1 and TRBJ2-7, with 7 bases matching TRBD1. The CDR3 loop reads CATSDSDRPYEQYF. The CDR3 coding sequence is TGTGCCACCAGTGATTCGGACAGGCCCTACGAGCAGTACTTC.